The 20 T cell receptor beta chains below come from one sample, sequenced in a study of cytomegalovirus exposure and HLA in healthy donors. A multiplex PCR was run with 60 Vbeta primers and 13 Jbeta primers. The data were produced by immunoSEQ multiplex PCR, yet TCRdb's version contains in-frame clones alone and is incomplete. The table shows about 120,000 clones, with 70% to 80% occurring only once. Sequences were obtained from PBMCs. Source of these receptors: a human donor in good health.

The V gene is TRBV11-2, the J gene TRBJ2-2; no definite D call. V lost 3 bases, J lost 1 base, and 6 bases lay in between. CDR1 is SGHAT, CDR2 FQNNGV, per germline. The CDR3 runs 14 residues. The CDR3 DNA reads TGTGCCAGCAGCTTGTGGCAGAACACCGGGGAGCTGTTTTTT. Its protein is CASSLWQNTGELFF.

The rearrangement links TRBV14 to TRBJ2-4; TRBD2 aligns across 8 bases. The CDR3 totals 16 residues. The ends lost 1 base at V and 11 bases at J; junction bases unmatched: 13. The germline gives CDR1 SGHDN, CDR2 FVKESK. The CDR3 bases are TGTGCCAGCAGCCAAGGGCTAGGGGCCGCGGGAGGAGTTCAGTACTTC. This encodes CASSQGLGAAGGVQYF.

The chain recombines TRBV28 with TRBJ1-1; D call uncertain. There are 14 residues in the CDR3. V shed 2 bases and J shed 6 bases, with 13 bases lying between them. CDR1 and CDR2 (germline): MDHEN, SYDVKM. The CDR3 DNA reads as TGTGCCAGCAGTTTACCCGTTTCGAGGTCTGAAGCTTTCTTT. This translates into CASSLPVSRSEAFF.

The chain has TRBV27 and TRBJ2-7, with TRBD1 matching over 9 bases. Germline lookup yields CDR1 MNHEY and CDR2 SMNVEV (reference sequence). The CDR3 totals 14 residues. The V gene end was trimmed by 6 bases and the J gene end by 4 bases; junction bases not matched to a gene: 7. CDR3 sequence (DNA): TGTGCCAGCAGCCTCGGGACAGGGTCATACGAGCAGTACTTC. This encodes CASSLGTGSYEQYF.

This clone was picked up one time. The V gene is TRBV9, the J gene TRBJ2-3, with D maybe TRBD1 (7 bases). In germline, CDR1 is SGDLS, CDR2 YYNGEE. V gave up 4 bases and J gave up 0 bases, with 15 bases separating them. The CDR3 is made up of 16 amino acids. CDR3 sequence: CASSHQQGTSTDTQYF. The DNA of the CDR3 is TGTGCCAGCAGCCATCAACAGGGGACTAGCACAGATACGCAGTATTTT.

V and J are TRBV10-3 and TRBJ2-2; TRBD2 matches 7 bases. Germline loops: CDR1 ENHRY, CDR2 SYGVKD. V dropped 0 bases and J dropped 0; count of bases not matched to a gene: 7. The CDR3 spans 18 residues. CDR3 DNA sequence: TGTGCCATCAGTGAGTCGAAGGGGAGGGCATCGAACACCGGGGAGCTGTTTTTT. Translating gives CAISESKGRASNTGELFF.

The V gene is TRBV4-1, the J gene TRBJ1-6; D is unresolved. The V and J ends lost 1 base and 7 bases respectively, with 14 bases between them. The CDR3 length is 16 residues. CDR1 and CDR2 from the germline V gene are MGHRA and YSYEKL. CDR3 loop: CASSQGRSTGNSPLHF. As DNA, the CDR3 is TGCGCCAGCAGCCAAGGCCGTTCCACGGGGAATTCACCCCTCCACTTT.

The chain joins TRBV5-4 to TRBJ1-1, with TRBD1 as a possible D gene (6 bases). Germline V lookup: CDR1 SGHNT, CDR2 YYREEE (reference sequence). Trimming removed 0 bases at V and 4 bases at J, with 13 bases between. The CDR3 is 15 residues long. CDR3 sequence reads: CASSLAGGRGTEAFF. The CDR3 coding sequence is TGTGCCAGCAGCTTGGCGGGGGGCAGGGGCACTGAAGCTTTCTTT.

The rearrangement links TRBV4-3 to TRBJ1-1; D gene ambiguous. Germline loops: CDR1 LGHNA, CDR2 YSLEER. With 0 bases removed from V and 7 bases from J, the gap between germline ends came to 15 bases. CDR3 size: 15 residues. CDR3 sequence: CASSQDSLHSFEAFF. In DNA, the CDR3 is TGCGCCAGCAGCCAAGATAGTCTCCACAGCTTTGAAGCTTTCTTT.

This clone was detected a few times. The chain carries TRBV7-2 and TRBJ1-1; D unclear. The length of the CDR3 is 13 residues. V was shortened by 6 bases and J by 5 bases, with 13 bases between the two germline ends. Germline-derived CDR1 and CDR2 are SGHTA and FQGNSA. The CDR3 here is CASSLRYGTEAFF. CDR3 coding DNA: TGTGCCAGCAGTCTTAGGTACGGGACTGAAGCTTTCTTT. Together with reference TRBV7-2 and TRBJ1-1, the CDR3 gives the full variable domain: GAGVSQSPSNKVTEKGKDVELRCDPISGHTALYWYRQSLGQGLEFLIYFQGNSAPDKSGLPSDRFSAERTGGSVSTLTIQRTQQEDSAVYLCASSLRYGTEAFFGQGTRLTVV.

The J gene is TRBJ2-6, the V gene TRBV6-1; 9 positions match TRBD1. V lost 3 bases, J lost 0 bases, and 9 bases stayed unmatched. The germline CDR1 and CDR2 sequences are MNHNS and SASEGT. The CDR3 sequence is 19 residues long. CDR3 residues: CASSDKTGTGYSGANVLTF. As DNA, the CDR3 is TGTGCCAGCAGTGACAAAACCGGGACAGGGTACTCTGGGGCCAACGTCCTGACTTTC.

CDR3 sequence: CSVGLALTDTQYF. The DNA of the CDR3 is TGCAGCGTTGGGCTAGCGCTCACAGATACGCAGTATTTT. This chain links TRBV29-1 with TRBJ2-3, with D tentatively TRBD2 (6 bases). The CDR3 spans 13 residues. CDR1 and CDR2 (germline): SQVTM, ANQGSEA. Between the trimmed V and J ends, which lost 4 bases and 2 bases, there was a span of 10 bases.

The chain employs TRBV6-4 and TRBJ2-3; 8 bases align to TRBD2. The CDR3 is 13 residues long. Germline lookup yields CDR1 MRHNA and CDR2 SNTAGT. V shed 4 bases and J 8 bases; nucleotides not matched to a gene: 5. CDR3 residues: CASSAGLESTQYF. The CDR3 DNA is TGTGCCAGCAGTGCGGGACTAGAGTCTACGCAGTATTTT.

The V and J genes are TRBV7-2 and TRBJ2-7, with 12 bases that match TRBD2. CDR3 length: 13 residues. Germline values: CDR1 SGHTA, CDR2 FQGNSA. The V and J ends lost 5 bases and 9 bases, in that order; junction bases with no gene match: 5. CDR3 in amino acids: CASSPRTSGAQYF. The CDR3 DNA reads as TGTGCCAGCAGCCCCCGGACTAGCGGGGCGCAGTACTTC.

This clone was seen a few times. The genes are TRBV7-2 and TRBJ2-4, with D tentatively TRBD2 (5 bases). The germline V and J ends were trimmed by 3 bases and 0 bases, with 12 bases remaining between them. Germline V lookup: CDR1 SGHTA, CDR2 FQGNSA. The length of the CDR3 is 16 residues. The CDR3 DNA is TGTGCCAGCAGCTTCGGGGATTCTTTAGCCAAAAACATTCAGTACTTC. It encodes CASSFGDSLAKNIQYF.

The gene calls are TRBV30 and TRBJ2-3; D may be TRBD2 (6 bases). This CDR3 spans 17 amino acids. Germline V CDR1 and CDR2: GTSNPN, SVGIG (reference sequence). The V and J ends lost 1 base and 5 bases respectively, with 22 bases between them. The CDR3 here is CAWSGILSRGSQDTQYF. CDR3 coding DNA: TGTGCCTGGAGTGGGATCCTCTCACGGGGGTCCCAAGATACGCAGTATTTT.

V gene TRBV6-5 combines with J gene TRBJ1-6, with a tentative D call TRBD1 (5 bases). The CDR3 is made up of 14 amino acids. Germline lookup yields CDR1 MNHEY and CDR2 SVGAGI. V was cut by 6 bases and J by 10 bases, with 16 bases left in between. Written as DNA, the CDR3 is TGTGCCAGCAGCCCGCGACAGTCAGCCTCACCCCTCCACTTT. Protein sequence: CASSPRQSASPLHF.

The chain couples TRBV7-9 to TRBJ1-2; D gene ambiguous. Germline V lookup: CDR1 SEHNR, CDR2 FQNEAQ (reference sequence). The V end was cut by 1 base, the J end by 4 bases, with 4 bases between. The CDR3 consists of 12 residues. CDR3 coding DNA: TGTGCCAGCAGCTTAGGTCTCTATGGCTACACCTTC. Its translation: CASSLGLYGYTF.

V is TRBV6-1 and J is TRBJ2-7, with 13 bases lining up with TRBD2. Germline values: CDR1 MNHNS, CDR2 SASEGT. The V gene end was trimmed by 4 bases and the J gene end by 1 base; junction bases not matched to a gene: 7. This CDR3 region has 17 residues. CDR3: CASSGTSGGLFSYEQYF. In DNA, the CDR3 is TGTGCCAGCAGTGGGACTAGCGGGGGCCTTTTTTCCTACGAGCAGTACTTC.

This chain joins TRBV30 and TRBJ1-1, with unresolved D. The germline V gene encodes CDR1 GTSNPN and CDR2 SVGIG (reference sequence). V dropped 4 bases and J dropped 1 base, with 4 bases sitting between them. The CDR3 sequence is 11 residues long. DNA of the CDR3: TGTGCCTGGAAAGCGAACACTGAAGCTTTCTTT. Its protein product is CAWKANTEAFF.